This is a list of T cell receptor beta chains from one sample in a study of cytomegalovirus exposure and HLA in healthy donors. TCRdb keeps only in-frame clones here, not all; method: immunoSEQ multiplex PCR. The sample carries about 55,000 clones, more than 65% recorded once. Sequencing was performed on PBMCs. These receptors were obtained from a man in his forties or fifties in good health and CMV-seropositive. The CDR3 runs from the conserved cysteine through the conserved F or W. A D gene is named only where the DNA matches it firmly. Clone size is not always given. Where it is, it says once, few, many or a class for expanded clones.

. | TRBJ1-1 | TRBV6-5 | . | CASTLQGNTEAFF | TGTGCCAGCACCCTACAGGGAAACACTGAAGCTTTCTTT
TRBD1 | TRBJ1-3 | TRBV7-7 | . | CASSPGQPGSGNTIYF | TGTGCTAGCAGCCCGGGACAGCCCGGCTCTGGAAACACCATATATTTT
TRBD1 | TRBJ1-6 | TRBV4-1 | . | CASSRRSGQLNSPLHF | TGCGCCAGCAGCCGAAGATCGGGACAGCTTAATTCACCCCTCCACTTT
TRBD1 | TRBJ1-6 | TRBV6-5 | . | CASSYSGQAGSPLHF | TGTGCCAGCAGTTACTCAGGACAGGCCGGGTCACCCCTCCACTTT
TRBD1 | TRBJ1-1 | TRBV6-1 | few | CASSGRTGGNTEAFF | TGTGCCAGCAGTGGGAGGACAGGGGGAAACACTGAAGCTTTCTTT
. | TRBJ2-7 | TRBV18 | . | CASSPQGEAYEQYF | TGTGCCAGCTCACCGCAGGGGGAGGCCTACGAGCAGTACTTC
TRBD1 | TRBJ1-4 | TRBV9 | . | CASSARTDRENEKLFF | TGTGCCAGCAGCGCCCGCACGGACAGGGAGAATGAAAAACTGTTTTTT
TRBD1 | TRBJ1-5 | TRBV5-1 | . | CASSWDSSGTQHF | TGCGCCAGCAGCTGGGACAGTTCAGGTACCCAGCATTTT
. | TRBJ1-1 | TRBV5-1 | . | CASSMSMGEGTEAFF | TGCGCCAGCAGCATGTCGATGGGGGAGGGGACTGAAGCTTTCTTT
. | TRBJ1-5 | TRBV6-5 | . | CASGNSNQSQHF | TGTGCCAGCGGTAATAGCAATCAGTCCCAGCATTTT
. | TRBJ2-1 | TRBV7-2 | . | CASSFQKSYNEQFF | TGTGCCAGCAGCTTCCAGAAGTCCTACAATGAGCAGTTCTTC
TRBD1 | TRBJ2-6 | TRBV19 | . | CASTPGQGLPGANVLTF | TGTGCCAGTACCCCCGGACAGGGCCTCCCTGGGGCCAACGTCCTGACTTTC
. | TRBJ1-3 | TRBV5-1 | . | CASSLDGRGSGNTIYF | TGCGCCAGCAGCTTGGATGGCCGAGGCTCTGGAAACACCATATATTTT
TRBD2 | TRBJ2-7 | TRBV4-1 | once | CASSHGGRSYEQYF | TGCGCCAGCAGCCACGGGGGGAGGTCCTACGAGCAGTACTTC
TRBD2 | TRBJ2-5 | TRBV11-2 | few | CASSLGRGALETQYF | TGTGCCAGCAGCTTAGGGCGGGGGGCCTTGGAGACCCAGTACTTC
TRBD1 | TRBJ2-7 | TRBV5-3 | . | CARSLANGQGAEQYF | TGTGCCAGAAGCTTGGCCAATGGACAGGGTGCCGAGCAGTACTTC
. | TRBJ1-6 | TRBV30 | . | CAWSLGGNSPLHF | TGTGCCTGGAGCTTGGGGGGGAATTCACCCCTCCACTTT
. | TRBJ1-2 | TRBV29-1 | once | CSVLVASLDYGYTF | TGCAGCGTTCTGGTAGCCTCATTAGACTATGGCTACACCTTC
TRBD2 | TRBJ2-3 | TRBV4-3 | once | CASSQDPGLVTDTQYF | TGCGCCAGCAGCCAAGATCCGGGACTAGTCACAGATACGCAGTATTTT
. | TRBJ2-7 | TRBV4-2 | . | CASSQATGTYEQYF | TGTGCCAGCAGCCAAGCTACAGGGACCTACGAGCAGTACTTC
TRBD1 | TRBJ1-5 | TRBV18 | . | CASSPPGQGGSQHF | TGTGCCAGCTCACCACCGGGACAGGGAGGGTCCCAGCATTTT
. | TRBJ1-1 | TRBV5-1 | . | CASSFRVGYGEAFF | TGCGCCAGCAGCTTCAGGGTAGGGTATGGGGAAGCTTTCTTT
TRBD2 | TRBJ2-1 | TRBV5-1 | . | CASSLEGTSEEEQFF | TGCGCCAGCAGCTTGGAAGGGACTAGCGAGGAAGAGCAGTTCTTC
. | TRBJ1-1 | TRBV6-1 | . | CASSEAREGEAFF | TGTGCCAGCAGTGAAGCGCGCGAGGGTGAAGCTTTCTTT
. | TRBJ2-7 | TRBV5-1 | . | CASSSSGPYEQYF | TGCGCCAGCAGCTCAAGCGGGCCCTACGAGCAGTACTTC
. | TRBJ2-7 | TRBV6-5 | once | CASSYNSYEQYF | TGTGCCAGCAGTTATAACTCCTACGAGCAGTACTTC
. | TRBJ1-2 | TRBV19 | . | CASTPANYGYTF | TGTGCCAGTACCCCCGCGAACTATGGCTACACCTTC
TRBD1 | TRBJ2-7 | TRBV7-2 | . | CASTRTGSAYEQYF | TGTGCCAGCACCAGGACAGGGAGTGCCTACGAGCAGTACTTC
TRBD1 | TRBJ1-1 | TRBV27 | . | CASSPRTGGFNEAFF | TGTGCCAGCAGTCCCCGGACAGGGGGCTTTAATGAAGCTTTCTTT
TRBD2 | TRBJ2-5 | TRBV5-1 | . | CASTGGLQETQYF | TGCGCCAGCACGGGGGGTCTCCAAGAGACCCAGTACTTC
. | TRBJ2-7 | TRBV11-2 | once | CASSSTDRKYF | TGTGCCAGCAGCTCAACAGATCGAAAGTACTTC
TRBD1 | TRBJ1-2 | TRBV6-5 | once | CASTRGPDYGYTF | TGTGCCAGCACCAGGGGGCCGGACTATGGCTACACCTTC
TRBD1 | TRBJ2-1 | TRBV19 | . | CASSWDRGANEQFF | TGTGCCAGTAGTTGGGACAGGGGGGCGAATGAGCAGTTCTTC
TRBD1 | TRBJ1-5 | TRBV5-8 | . | CASSSGTGGGQPQHF | TGTGCCAGCAGCTCCGGGACAGGGGGCGGTCAGCCCCAGCATTTT
TRBD1 | TRBJ2-7 | TRBV2 | . | CASSWTGIDEQYF | TGTGCCAGCAGTTGGACAGGGATCGACGAGCAGTACTTC
TRBD1 | TRBJ1-1 | TRBV6-4 | . | CASKSSGTGVTEAFF | TGTGCCAGCAAAAGCTCCGGGACAGGGGTTACTGAAGCTTTCTTT
TRBD2 | TRBJ2-1 | TRBV14 | . | CASRKAGPSYNEQFF | TGTGCCAGCAGGAAAGCGGGGCCTTCCTACAATGAGCAGTTCTTC
. | TRBJ1-5 | TRBV5-4 | . | CASSLDPEQPQHF | TGTGCCAGCAGCTTGGACCCAGAACAGCCCCAGCATTTT
TRBD2 | TRBJ2-1 | TRBV9 | . | CASSVASGGTNEQFF | TGTGCCAGCAGCGTAGCTAGCGGGGGAACCAATGAGCAGTTCTTC
TRBD2 | TRBJ2-5 | TRBV15 | . | CATSLRLAATQETQYF | TGTGCCACCAGCCTCCGACTAGCGGCAACACAAGAGACCCAGTACTTC
TRBD2 | TRBJ2-5 | TRBV5-1 | . | CASSLAGGGVGETQYF | TGCGCCAGCAGCTTGGCCGGCGGGGGAGTGGGGGAGACCCAGTACTTC
TRBD2 | TRBJ2-5 | TRBV2 | . | CASGTIAGGGETQYF | TGTGCCAGCGGTACTATAGCGGGGGGCGGGGAGACCCAGTACTTC
. | TRBJ2-3 | TRBV6-5 | . | CASSYSMQGVDLTQYF | TGTGCCAGCAGTTACTCGATGCAGGGTGTCGACTTAACGCAGTATTTT
. | TRBJ1-1 | TRBV11-2 | . | CASSSNLVGGTEAFF | TGTGCCAGCAGCTCCAACTTGGTAGGGGGCACTGAAGCTTTCTTT
. | TRBJ2-3 | TRBV6-5 | once | CASSYRGKPTDTQYF | TGTGCCAGCAGTTACAGGGGGAAACCCACAGATACGCAGTATTTT
. | TRBJ1-2 | TRBV7-9 | . | CASSLAEVKFYGYTF | TGTGCCAGCAGCTTAGCGGAGGTCAAGTTCTATGGCTACACCTTC
TRBD1 | TRBJ1-1 | TRBV10-3 | . | CATRTGDDTEAFF | TGTGCCACCCGGACAGGGGACGACACTGAAGCTTTCTTT
. | TRBJ1-3 | TRBV4-1 | . | CASSQDRTGLGNTIYF | TGCGCCAGCAGCCAAGATCGAACAGGGCTGGGAAACACCATATATTTT
. | TRBJ1-2 | TRBV29-1 | once | CSVLVDKRLHGYTF | TGCAGCGTTCTGGTGGACAAACGACTCCATGGCTACACCTTC
. | TRBJ1-1 | TRBV13 | . | CASSREGGSSTEAFF | TGTGCCAGCAGCAGAGAAGGGGGTTCGAGCACTGAAGCTTTCTTT
TRBD1 | TRBJ2-7 | TRBV7-6 | once | CASSLSPQGAYEQYF | TGTGCCAGCAGCTTATCTCCACAGGGGGCCTACGAGCAGTACTTC
. | TRBJ2-1 | TRBV7-2 | . | CASGGAFENEQFF | TGTGCCAGCGGGGGGGCCTTCGAAAATGAGCAGTTCTTC